The rows below give T cell receptor beta chains drawn from one sample of a study of T cell repertoires in cytomegalovirus infection. MiXCR, applied by TCRdb to the reads, yields one record per CDR3 protein. The table lists around 100,000 distinct CDR3 sequences, roughly 41% of them singletons. These receptors are not linked to any known antigen. Sequencing was performed on CD8+ T cells from cultured PBMCs, taken from culture after CMV antigen stimulation. Source of these receptors: a human donor in good health (CMV status not recorded). Some clones in this sample may be carry-over from other donors' samples. The CDR3 runs from the conserved cysteine through the conserved F or W. A D gene is named only where the DNA matches it firmly. Only part of the rows carry a size: once, few, many, or a class if the clone is expanded.

>NA|NA|TRBV9|TRBJ1-1
TGTGCCAGCAGCGTAGGTTCGGGGAACACTGAAGCTTTCTTT
CASSVGSGNTEAFF
>NA|TRBD2|TRBV4-2|TRBJ2-7
TGTGCCAGCAGCCTAGCGGGGCCCAACGAGCAGTACTTC
CASSLAGPNEQYF
>NA|NA|TRBV7-3|TRBJ2-1
TGTGCCAGCAGCACCTCACAGGACTACAATGAGCAGTTCTTC
CASSTSQDYNEQFF
>few|NA|TRBV12-3/TRBV12-4|TRBJ2-5
TGTGCCAGCAGTTTATACATTGGGACTGGGGAGACCCAGTACTTC
CASSLYIGTGETQYF
>NA|TRBD1|TRBV6-6|TRBJ1-1
TGTGCCAGCAGTTGGGCGGACAGGAGGACTTTCTTT
CASSWADRRTFF
>NA|NA|TRBV7-3|TRBJ2-2
TGTGCCAGCAGCCCCTATAACTCCCCTGGCGGGGAGCTGTTTTTT
CASSPYNSPGGELFF
>NA|TRBD1|TRBV7-9|TRBJ2-3
TGTGCCAGCAGCGGCAAGATAGGGGGCATCGGCACAGATACGCAGTATTTT
CASSGKIGGIGTDTQYF
>NA|NA|TRBV7-9|TRBJ1-1
TGTGCCAGCAGCTTGATGTCGGCTTTCTTT
CASSLMSAFF
>NA|TRBD2|TRBV20-1|TRBJ2-7
TGCAGTGCTAGAGTGGGACTAGCGGGTTTCCAGAGCTCCTACGAGCAGTACTTC
CSARVGLAGFQSSYEQYF
>many|TRBD2|TRBV7-6|TRBJ2-1
TGTGCCAGCAGCTTAGAAGCGGGGGCTAATGAGCAGTTCTTC
CASSLEAGANEQFF
>NA|NA|TRBV19|TRBJ1-1
TGTGCCAGTAGCCCTTGGGAGGGGCTGGGTGAAGCTTTCTTT
CASSPWEGLGEAFF
>NA|NA|TRBV27|TRBJ1-1
TGTGCCAGCTTCAGGGGTAATACTGAAGCTTTCTTT
CASFRGNTEAFF
>few|NA|TRBV7-8|TRBJ2-2
TGTGCCAGCAGCCACGGGGGCCCCAACACCGGGGAGCTGTTTTTT
CASSHGGPNTGELFF
>few|TRBD1|TRBV6-1|TRBJ1-1
TGTGCCAGCAGTTCCCAGGGGGCGTACACTGAAGCTTTCTTT
CASSSQGAYTEAFF
>many|NA|TRBV28|TRBJ1-5
TGTGCCAGCAGCATCGGACAGTCCTATAGCAATCAGCCCCAGCATTTT
CASSIGQSYSNQPQHF
>NA|NA|TRBV9|TRBJ2-1
TGTGCCAGCAGCCCCTACAGAATAGCGGACAATGAGCAGTTCTTC
CASSPYRIADNEQFF
>NA|NA|TRBV29-1|TRBJ1-2
TGCAGCGTTGAGATCGACAGTCAAGCTTATGGCTACACCTTC
CSVEIDSQAYGYTF
>NA|NA|TRBV25-1|TRBJ2-1
TGTGCCAGCAGTGATGTGGTTCGGGACCCACACGCAGAGCAGTTCTTC
CASSDVVRDPHAEQFF
>once|NA|TRBV6-8|TRBJ2-5
TGTGCCAGCAGTTACACCGCCCGGACAGAACGAGAGACCCAGTACTTC
CASSYTARTERETQYF
>NA|NA|TRBV19|TRBJ2-1
TGTGCCAGTAGTATTGGGCAGACCTACAATGAGCAGTTCTTC
CASSIGQTYNEQFF
>NA|NA|TRBV9|TRBJ2-3
TGTGCCAGCAGCCCGGCCCCGGGGGTCTACACAGATACGCAGTATTTT
CASSPAPGVYTDTQYF
>NA|TRBD1|TRBV6-2/TRBV6-3|TRBJ2-7
TGTGCCAGCACAGGGGACAGTGCCTACGAGCAGTACTTC
CASTGDSAYEQYF
>few|NA|TRBV7-8|TRBJ2-7
TGTGCCAGCAGCGAGACGGACACAAAGTACTACGAGCAGTACTTC
CASSETDTKYYEQYF
>NA|NA|TRBV9|TRBJ2-3
TGTGCCAGCAGCCCGAGCGGCGGGTACACAAATACGCAGTATTTT
CASSPSGGYTNTQYF
>NA|NA|TRBV5-5|TRBJ2-1
TGTGCCAGCAGCCCCCACTTTGGACTTTCCACCTACAATGAGCAGTTCTTC
CASSPHFGLSTYNEQFF
>NA|NA|TRBV19|TRBJ2-2
TGTGCCAGTAGTATAACCACGGCTGGGGAGCTGTTTTTT
CASSITTAGELFF
>NA|NA|TRBV3-1|TRBJ2-7
TGTGCCAGCAGCCAGTCGACAGGCGTGGTCTACGAGCAGTACTTC
CASSQSTGVVYEQYF
>NA|NA|TRBV7-8|TRBJ1-2
TGTGCCAGCAGCTTAGGGGACGGACATGACTATGGCTACACCTTC
CASSLGDGHDYGYTF
>once|NA|TRBV2|TRBJ2-3
TGTGCCAGCAGTGAACTGACTAGCACAGATACGCAGTATTTT
CASSELTSTDTQYF
>few|NA|TRBV7-9|TRBJ2-4
TGTGCCAGCAGCCCGGCTTGGGACGGCAAAAACATTCAGTACTTC
CASSPAWDGKNIQYF
>many|TRBD1|TRBV18|TRBJ2-7
TGTGCCAGCTCATCAGACAGGGACTACGAGCAGTACTTC
CASSSDRDYEQYF
>NA|NA|TRBV3-1|TRBJ2-7
TGTGCCAGCAGCCAAGATCCCGGGGGCTTATACCAATTATCCTACGAGCAGTACTTC
CASSQDPGGLYQLSYEQYF
>NA|NA|TRBV7-9|TRBJ2-5
TGTGCCAGCCTCGAACAGGGAGGGGAGACCCAGTACTTC
CASLEQGGETQYF
>NA|TRBD1|TRBV27|TRBJ1-2
TGTGCCAGCAGTTTACTGACAGGGGCTGGCTACACCTTC
CASSLLTGAGYTF
>NA|TRBD2|TRBV5-5|TRBJ2-5
TGTGCCAGCAGCTTGGCGGGGGGGAGGGAGACCCAGTACTTC
CASSLAGGRETQYF
>NA|TRBD1|TRBV12-3/TRBV12-4|TRBJ2-7
TGTGCCAGCAGTTCCCTGGGACAGGCGCAACCCTACGAGCAGTACTTC
CASSSLGQAQPYEQYF
>NA|TRBD1|TRBV18|TRBJ1-5
TGTGCCAGCTCACCTCACGGGACAGTTTATAGCAATCAGCCCCAGCATTTT
CASSPHGTVYSNQPQHF
>NA|NA|TRBV3-1|TRBJ2-1
TGTGCCAGCAGCCAAGATCTGGGCGAGCAGTTCTTC
CASSQDLGEQFF
>many|NA|TRBV7-2|TRBJ1-1
TGTGCCAGCAGCTTAGCAGGGTCGGGCACTGAAGCTTTCTTT
CASSLAGSGTEAFF
>NA|NA|TRBV6-2/TRBV6-3|TRBJ2-5
TGTGCCAGCAGTTGGGGGGCGGAGACCCAGTACTTC
CASSWGAETQYF
>NA|NA|TRBV11-2|TRBJ2-5
TGTGCCAGCAGCTTAGACGTCAGCCAAGAGACCCAGTACTTC
CASSLDVSQETQYF
>many|NA|TRBV27|TRBJ2-2
TGTGCCAGCAGTTTGGAGACCCCGAACACCGGGGAGCTGTTTTTT
CASSLETPNTGELFF
>NA|NA|TRBV5-1|TRBJ2-7
TGCGCCAGCAGCTTGGCTCCTTCGAGCGAGCAGTACTTC
CASSLAPSSEQYF
>NA|TRBD1|TRBV5-6|TRBJ1-5
TGTGCCAGCAGCTTCTGGGACAGGAATCAGCCCCAGCATTTT
CASSFWDRNQPQHF
>NA|NA|TRBV19|TRBJ1-5
TGTGCCAGTAGCCATGTAGGGACGGGACGTCTTGAGGGCAATCAGCCCCAGCATTTT
CASSHVGTGRLEGNQPQHF
>NA|NA|TRBV25-1|TRBJ1-1
TGTGCCAGCAGTGAATCGGTAGGGGCGCACCCTGAAGCTTTCTTT
CASSESVGAHPEAFF